This T cell receptor (beta chain) was sequenced during a study of beta chain features in type 1 diabetes. Study information: Age, gender and cell yields were alike across patients and healthy donors.

Study results and caveats: Among patients with Type 1 diabetes, TCRB CDR3s were moderately but significantly shorter in every one of the four CD4+ subsets. HLA effects on TCRB rearrangement stayed unresolved here.

As regards this clone: Its specificity is unknown.

Expressed TCRB transcripts were sequenced because the isolated RNA had all been reverse transcribed beforehand. Naive, central memory and regulatory T cell samples produced a mean of approximately 3.5 million reads. The table came from immunoSEQ multiplex PCR; TCRdb's copy has only in-frame clones and leaves some out. The data show about 300,000 clones, 13% seen once. Each donor gave one heparinised blood draw averaging around 120 mL. The ends were cut back, 0 bases at V and 1 base at J, with 10 bases in the middle. The CDR3 has 15 residues. Looked up from germline, CDR1 is SGHNT and CDR2 is YYREEE (reference sequence).

The chain combines TRBV5-4 with TRBJ1-1, with D perhaps TRBD1 (5 bases). The TCR originated in a woman younger than 30 with type 1 diabetes. Material for sequencing was naive CD4+ T cells from blood. In nucleotides, the CDR3 is TGTGCCAGCAGCTTGGTAGGGGCAGGGAACACTGAAGCTTTCTTT. Protein sequence: CASSLVGAGNTEAFF.